This T cell receptor (beta chain) derives from a study of blood T cell repertoires in COVID-19. With 2 bases removed from V and 1 base from J, the gap between germline ends came to 17 bases. Germline V CDR1 and CDR2: MDHEN, SYDVKM. The CDR3 sequence is 17 residues long. Here immunoSEQ multiplex PCR was the method, and the copy in TCRdb shows in-frame clones only, minus some. The data show roughly 250,000 clones, around 80% seen once. This TCR came from a human donor in a cohort sampled during active COVID-19. The chain combines TRBV28 with TRBJ1-1; tentative D call: TRBD1 (5 bases). The sequencing input was peripheral blood. The CDR3 spells CASSLGGAGLGNTEAFF. The CDR3 DNA follows: TGTGCCAGCAGTTTAGGAGGGGCAGGGCTAGGGAACACTGAAGCTTTCTTT.